Listed here are 18 T cell receptor beta chains from one sample, sequenced in a study of T cell responses to AZD1222 COVID-19 vaccine. Generated by immunoSEQ multiplex PCR, the TCRdb table keeps only in-frame clones and is missing some. Among tens of thousands of clones, 82% were seen once, and the ten largest hold around 5.4%. The sample here was peripheral blood, taken on day 0 of AZD1222 vaccination. The receptors originated from an adult in good health.

V and J are TRBV7-9 and TRBJ1-4; TRBD1 aligns across 10 bases. The CDR3 loop spans 16 amino acids. After removal of 3 bases from V and 7 bases from J, the junction contained 8 bases not matched to a gene. Germline CDR1 SEHNR, CDR2 FQNEAQ (reference sequence). This CDR3 reads CASSFRMDRGAEKLFF. CDR3 DNA: TGTGCCAGCAGCTTCCGCATGGACAGGGGGGCTGAAAAACTGTTTTTT.

V gene TRBV4-3 combines with J gene TRBJ1-1; 7 nucleotides align to TRBD1. The germline CDR1 and CDR2 sequences are LGHNA and YSLEER. There are 14 residues in the CDR3. After removal of 4 bases from V and 6 bases from J, the junction contained 8 bases not matched to a gene. The CDR3 sequence is CASSPGQVRAEAFF. CDR3 sequence (DNA): TGCGCCAGCAGCCCTGGACAGGTCCGGGCTGAAGCTTTCTTT.

This clone was picked up one time. The chain joins TRBV29-1 to TRBJ1-2; 10 bases match TRBD1. Germline V CDR1 and CDR2: SQVTM, ANQGSEA. This CDR3 is 13 amino acids long. The V segment lost 7 bases and the J segment 5 bases; nucleotides outside the gene matches: 7. CDR3 loop: CSGGDRGGYGYTF. CDR3 nucleotides: TGCAGCGGAGGGGACAGGGGAGGATATGGCTACACCTTC.

The chain employs TRBV7-3 and TRBJ1-1, with D maybe TRBD1 (5 bases). The CDR3 runs to 16 residues. Germline CDR1 is SGHTA and CDR2 is FQGTGA. Trimming left V 0 bases short and J 4 bases short, with 15 bases between. CDR3 nucleotide sequence: TGTGCCAGCAGCTTAACAGGTGGGACTCGCTCCACTGAAGCTTTCTTT. As protein: CASSLTGGTRSTEAFF.

This rearrangement joins TRBV28 to TRBJ1-1, with D perhaps TRBD1 (6 bases). Germline loops: CDR1 MDHEN, CDR2 SYDVKM. V lost 10 bases, J lost 11 bases, and 17 bases lay in between. The CDR3 is made up of 11 amino acids. The CDR3 reads CATTYREYAFF. The CDR3 DNA is TGTGCCACCACTTACAGGGAGTATGCTTTCTTT.

This clone was counted a few times. This chain joins TRBV28 and TRBJ1-2, with no clear D. The CDR3 extends over 14 amino acids. The germline V gene encodes CDR1 MDHEN and CDR2 SYDVKM. V was clipped by 1 base and J by 2 bases, with 8 bases between them. CDR3 nucleotide sequence: TGTGCCAGCAGTTTATCCCAGGCAAACTATGGCTACACCTTC. The encoded protein is CASSLSQANYGYTF.

This rearrangement joins TRBV19 to TRBJ2-2; D not resolved. Germline values: CDR1 LNHDA, CDR2 SQIVND (reference sequence). V lost 1 base and J lost 1, with 1 base in between. The CDR3 runs 13 residues. The DNA for the CDR3 is TGTGCCAGTAGTATAGGGAACACCGGGGAGCTGTTTTTT. Its protein is CASSIGNTGELFF.

This clone was seen a single time. V usage is TRBV2 and J usage is TRBJ2-7; D not certain. The V end lost 7 bases, the J end lost 1 base, and 8 bases lay between the germline ends. The CDR3 is 12 residues long. Germline V gene data show CDR1 as SNHLY and CDR2 as FYNNEI. The CDR3 DNA is TGTGCCAGCAAGGTGGTATCCTACGAGCAGTACTTC. Translation gives CASKVVSYEQYF.

The gene calls are TRBV10-1 and TRBJ1-1; D remains ambiguous. Germline CDR1 WNHNN, CDR2 SYGVQD (reference sequence). V was cut by 7 bases and J by 3 bases, with 3 bases left in between. This CDR3 has 10 residues. DNA of the CDR3: TGCGCCAGCATCCACACTGAAGCTTTCTTT. It encodes CASIHTEAFF.

The V gene is TRBV5-1, the J gene TRBJ2-3; D gene ambiguous. The CDR3 has 13 residues. CDR1 and CDR2 (germline): SGHRS, YFSETQ. V was pared by 1 base and J by 3 bases, with 6 bases between. In nucleotides, the CDR3 is TGCGCCAGCAGCTTGCATGGAACAGATACGCAGTATTTT. Its protein is CASSLHGTDTQYF.

The chain is built from TRBV30 and TRBJ1-1, with D tentatively TRBD1 (5 bases). The CDR3 has 13 residues. Germline CDR1 GTSNPN, CDR2 SVGIG (reference sequence). Trimming removed 0 bases from V and 5 bases from J, with 10 bases in between. The CDR3 sequence: CAWSVRGGTEAFF. In DNA form, the CDR3 reads TGTGCCTGGAGTGTACGCGGGGGAACTGAAGCTTTCTTT.

A single count supports this clone. The V gene is TRBV5-5, the J gene TRBJ1-4; D is ambiguous. V dropped 4 bases and J dropped 0 bases, with 13 bases sitting between them. Germline loops: CDR1 SGHKS, CDR2 YYEKEE (reference sequence). CDR3 length equals 16 residues. The CDR3 region has the DNA TGTGCCAGCAGCACGACAACCGCGGCAACTAATGAAAAACTGTTTTTT. Protein: CASSTTTAATNEKLFF.

This chain uses TRBV7-9 with TRBJ2-3; D tentatively fits TRBD1 or TRBD2 (6 bases each). V was trimmed by 1 base and J by 14 bases, leaving 16 bases between them. This CDR3 has 13 amino acids. Germline V CDR1 and CDR2: SEHNR, FQNEAQ (reference sequence). The CDR3 reads CASSLEGGTSLYF. The DNA for the CDR3 is TGTGCCAGCAGCTTAGAAGGGGGGACCTCGTTGTATTTT.

This clone came up once. The rearrangement uses TRBV6-5 and TRBJ2-3; tentative D call: TRBD2 (6 bases). CDR3 length: 13 amino acids. Germline V gene sequence: CDR1 MNHEY, CDR2 SVGAGI. V was shortened by 2 bases and J by 11 bases, with 14 bases between the two germline ends. The CDR3 here is CASSYESRDLQYF. The CDR3 DNA follows: TGTGCCAGCAGTTACGAGTCCCGGGACTTGCAGTATTTT.

The sample holds a few counts of this clone. This sequence joins TRBV9 and TRBJ1-2, with a tentative D call TRBD1 (6 bases). V gave up 3 bases and J gave up 5 bases, with 20 bases separating them. The germline V gene encodes CDR1 SGDLS and CDR2 YYNGEE. The CDR3 has 16 amino acids. CDR3 loop: CASSGSNPDRKYGYTF. The CDR3 coding sequence is TGTGCCAGCAGCGGCTCCAACCCGGACAGAAAATATGGCTACACCTTC. The full variable domain, with the rest looked up from reference TRBV9 and TRBJ1-2, is DSGVTQTPKHLITATGQRVTLRCSPRSGDLSVYWYQQSLDQGLQFLIQYYNGEERAKGNILERFSAQQFPDLHSELNLSSLELGDSALYFCASSGSNPDRKYGYTFGSGTRLTVV.

This clone was detected only a few times. The V gene is TRBV7-2, the J gene TRBJ1-2; TRBD1 might be the D (5 bases). The V gene lost 4 bases and the J gene lost 1 base, with 7 bases spanning the gap. The CDR3 sequence is 13 residues long. Germline V gene data show CDR1 as SGHTA and CDR2 as FQGNSA. The CDR3 DNA sequence: TGTGCCAGCAGCTCGGACAATAACTATGGCTACACCTTC. This sequence encodes CASSSDNNYGYTF.

The table lists this clone with a few counts. The chain employs TRBV5-4 and TRBJ1-1, with D unclear. V was cut by 9 bases and J by 1 base, with 10 bases left in between. The length of the CDR3 is 12 residues. CDR1 and CDR2 (germline): SGHNT, YYREEE (reference sequence). The CDR3 DNA is TGTGCCACCACCTTCGGGAACACTGAAGCTTTCTTT. Its protein is CATTFGNTEAFF.

This chain joins TRBV10-3 and TRBJ2-7, with 11 bases that match TRBD1. Germline V CDR1 and CDR2: ENHRY, SYGVKD. This CDR3 is 15 amino acids long. Losses at the gene ends were 5 bases for V and 5 bases for J; bases not matched to a gene: 8. The CDR3 coding sequence is TGTGCCATCAGTAGGACGGGACAGGGGGTCGACGAGCAGTACTTC. Translating it yields CAISRTGQGVDEQYF.